One and the same sample provided the 27 T cell receptor beta chains below, sequenced in a study of glioma-infiltrating T cells (dated by TCRdb to the mid-2010s). Sequencing was carried out with an Illumina MiSeq. The iRepertoire nested amplicon-rescue multiplex PCR (arm-PCR) platform was used to amplify TCR alpha and beta CDR3 regions from RNA. The public sequencing data were trimmed at Q25 with fastp and processed into clonotypes with MiXCR by TCRdb, which kept only in-frame beta chains. Every CDR3 protein is listed once, alongside the most common genes and DNA of its rows. The sample table lists around 190,000 distinct CDR3 sequences, 43% of them with a count of one. About 5.2% of the sample lies in the top ten. Source material: glioma tissue, nonneoplastic brain tissue, or PBMCs (not recorded which). These receptor sequences come from a human donor with low-grade glioma or glioblastoma, undergoing nonglioma brain surgery, or in good health (not recorded which).

The chain joins TRBV19 to TRBJ1-5; D may be TRBD1 (5 bases). The CDR3 loop spans 16 amino acids. The ends were cut back, 7 bases at V and 1 base at J, with 17 bases in the middle. The germline V gene has CDR1 LNHDA and CDR2 SQIVND (reference sequence). CDR3 bases: TGTGCCAGTAACGGAGTGAAGGGACTAAGCAATCAGCCCCAGCATTTT. Translation gives CASNGVKGLSNQPQHF.

As to this clonotype: This may be a read error: a much more frequent sequence differs by one nucleotide. The J gene is TRBJ2-7, the V gene TRBV7-2; 7 bases are shared with TRBD2. CDR1 and CDR2 (germline): SGHTA, FQGNSA. This CDR3 has 15 amino acids. This chain's CDR3 is CVSSSLAGLVVEQYF. CDR3 nucleotides: TGTGTCAGCAGCTCATTAGCGGGTTTGGTCGTCGAGCAGTACTTC.

Ten or more counts support this clonotype. The CDR3: CSATQDSYEQYF. CDR3 DNA: TGCAGTGCAACGCAGGATTCCTACGAGCAGTACTTC. The chain links TRBV20-1 to TRBJ2-7; D remains unclear. With 6 bases removed from V and 1 base from J, the gap between germline ends came to 10 bases. From germline, CDR1 is DFQATT and CDR2 SNEGSKA (reference sequence). This CDR3 is 12 amino acids long.

As for this clonotype: A much bigger clone sits one base away, suggesting this may be a read error. The rearrangement joins TRBV3-1 to TRBJ1-1; TRBD1 is a possible D gene (5 bases). The CDR3 is made up of 15 amino acids. V lost 7 bases to trimming and J lost 1 base, with 16 bases between them. From germline, CDR1 is LGHDT and CDR2 YNNKEL (reference sequence). The CDR3 sequence: CASTQTRGGNTEAFF. The DNA for the CDR3 is TGTGCCAGCACCCAGACACGGGGGGGGAACACTGAAGCTTTCTTT.

Many counts were recorded for this clonotype. The CDR3 nucleotides read TGTGCCAGCAGCCCGGCTCCCTACGAGCAGTACTTC. It yields the protein CASSPAPYEQYF. The chain joins TRBV12-3 or TRBV12-4 to TRBJ2-7; no clear D. V lost 6 bases, J lost 2 bases, and 8 bases lay in between. The CDR3 is 12 residues long.

This clonotype was found a few times. The rearrangement links TRBV5-1 to TRBJ2-1, with 14 bases matching TRBD2. This CDR3 comprises 15 residues. V lost 4 bases, J lost 7 bases, and 4 bases stayed unmatched. Germline-derived CDR1 and CDR2 are SGHRS and YFSETQ. The CDR3 spells CASSLTSGRGNEQFF. DNA for the CDR3: TGCGCCAGCAGCCTGACTAGCGGGAGGGGGAATGAGCAGTTCTTC.

This clonotype came up a few times. CDR3 nucleotides: TGTGCCAGCAGGTCTAGCGGGGATTACAATGAGCAGTTCTTC. The encoded protein is CASRSSGDYNEQFF. This rearrangement joins TRBV2 to TRBJ2-1; 9 bases fit TRBD2. The CDR3 totals 14 residues. Germline V gene sequence: CDR1 SNHLY, CDR2 FYNNEI. V shed 6 bases and J 4 bases; nucleotides not matched to a gene: 4.

There are many counts of this clonotype. The chain recombines TRBV20-1 with TRBJ2-1; 8 bases map to TRBD2. CDR3 length equals 18 residues. J lost 7 bases, V lost 6 bases, and 23 bases had no gene match. CDR1 is DFQATT and CDR2 is SNEGSKA in the germline V gene (reference sequence). As DNA, the CDR3 is TGCAGTGCCGAAAAGGGAGCAGGGATGAGCGGGAGTTGGAATGAGCAGTTCTTC. Encoded protein: CSAEKGAGMSGSWNEQFF.

The chain carries TRBV20-1 and TRBJ2-5; D possibly corresponds to TRBD1 (5 bases). With 2 bases removed from V and 2 bases from J, the gap between germline ends came to 12 bases. The germline V gene has CDR1 DFQATT and CDR2 SNEGSKA (reference sequence). The length of the CDR3 is 14 residues. CDR3 sequence (DNA): TGCAGTGCTAGACGATGGGGCCAACAAGAGACCCAGTACTTC. It codes for CSARRWGQQETQYF.

This clonotype was recorded once. A much more abundant neighbour one base away suggests this may be a read error. This chain joins TRBV3-1 and TRBJ2-2; unclear D gene. The CDR3 is 13 residues long. V lost 7 bases to trimming and J lost 5 bases, with 11 bases between them. CDR1 and CDR2 from the germline V gene are LGHDT and YNNKEL (reference sequence). Written as DNA, the CDR3 is TGTGCCAGCACCACCTGTCGGACCGGGGAGCTGTTTTTT. Protein sequence: CASTTCRTGELFF. The whole variable domain, remainder taken from reference TRBV3-1 and TRBJ2-2, is DTAVSQTPKYLVTQMGNDKSIKCEQNLGHDTMYWYKQDSKKFLKIMFSYNNKELIINETVPNRFSPKSPDKAHLNLHINSLELGDSAVYFCASTTCRTGELFFGEGSRLTVL.

The table lists this clonotype with a count of one. A junction end diverges from the germline sequence, so it may reflect a read error. This chain uses TRBV7-2 with TRBJ2-1, with TRBD2 matching 10 bases. Germline V CDR1 and CDR2: SGHTA, FQGNSA. CDR3 length equals 15 residues. For the CDR3, the DNA is TGTGCCAGCAGCTTAGAAGCGGGAGGGTTCAATGAGAAGTTCTTC. Translation gives CASSLEAGGFNEKFF. Full variable domain (missing parts from reference TRBV7-2 and TRBJ2-1): GAGVSQSPSNKVTEKGKDVELRCDPISGHTALYWYRQSLGQGLEFLIYFQGNSAPDKSGLPSDRFSAERTGGSVSTLTIQRTQQEDSAVYLCASSLEAGGFNEKFFGPGTRLTVL.

This clonotype was detected many times. The chain is built from TRBV7-2 and TRBJ2-3; D is ambiguous. Germline V gives CDR1 SGHTA, CDR2 FQGNSA. The V gene lost 0 bases and the J gene lost 0 bases, with 4 bases spanning the gap. The CDR3 is 14 residues long. DNA of the CDR3: TGTGCCAGCAGCTTAGCTTGGAGCACAGATACGCAGTATTTT. Its translation: CASSLAWSTDTQYF. Drawing the rest from reference TRBV7-2 and TRBJ2-3, the complete variable domain is GAGVSQSPSNKVTEKGKDVELRCDPISGHTALYWYRQSLGQGLEFLIYFQGNSAPDKSGLPSDRFSAERTGGSVSTLTIQRTQQEDSAVYLCASSLAWSTDTQYFGPGTRLTVL.

To note about this clonotype: A read error may explain this, as a much larger clone is one base away. The rearrangement uses TRBV29-1 and TRBJ1-1; 7 nucleotides match TRBD1. The CDR3 runs 13 residues. The J segment lost 5 bases and the V segment lost 4 bases, leaving 7 bases of the junction unmatched. Per germline, CDR1 SQVTM and CDR2 ANQGSEA. Here the CDR3 reads CSVAPGRGTEAFF. CDR3 coding DNA: TGCAGCGTTGCTCCAGGCAGGGGGACTGAAGCTTTCTTT.

This chain connects TRBV5-1 to TRBJ1-3; D gene ambiguous. CDR3 size: 14 residues. Germline-derived CDR1 and CDR2 are SGHRS and YFSETQ. V shed 2 bases and J shed 2 bases, with 8 bases lying between them. As DNA, the CDR3 is TGCGCCAGCAGCTTCGGTCAGGCTGGAAACACCATATATTTT. It specifies CASSFGQAGNTIYF.

This clonotype was found many times. The rearrangement joins TRBV27 to TRBJ2-1, with 13 positions matching TRBD2. V shed 5 bases and J 7 bases; nucleotides not matched to a gene: 11. The CDR3 runs to 17 residues. The germline gives CDR1 MNHEY, CDR2 SMNVEV (reference sequence). The CDR3 loop is CASSPQGLAGARNEQFF. For the CDR3, the DNA is TGTGCCAGCAGTCCCCAAGGACTAGCGGGAGCTAGGAATGAGCAGTTCTTC.

The chain carries TRBV27 and TRBJ2-3; D could derive from TRBD1 or TRBD2 (5 bases each). Germline CDR1 and CDR2: MNHEY and SMNVEV (reference sequence). The CDR3 loop spans 12 amino acids. The CDR3 is CGRGAGPGTQYF. Here the CDR3 DNA reads TGTGGCAGAGGGGCAGGTCCCGGTACGCAGTATTTT.

This chain connects TRBV2 to TRBJ2-3; 9 bases are a match to TRBD2. The CDR3 is 14 residues long. V gave up 5 bases and J gave up 4 bases; unmatched junction bases: 4. Germline loops: CDR1 SNHLY, CDR2 FYNNEI. In nucleotides, the CDR3 is TGTGCCAGCAGTCCTAGCGGGATGGCAGATACGCAGTATTTT. Amino acid sequence: CASSPSGMADTQYF.

This clonotype turned up a few times. This chain joins TRBV3-1 and TRBJ1-2; a weak D match, TRBD1 (5 bases). Trimming removed 5 bases at V and 8 bases at J, with 15 bases between. Germline V gene sequence: CDR1 LGHDT, CDR2 YNNKEL (reference sequence). CDR3 length: 13 amino acids. The CDR3 here is CASSSGSAGGYTF. The CDR3 DNA follows: TGTGCCAGCAGCTCAGGGTCCGCCGGAGGCTACACCTTC.

This chain uses TRBV5-5 with TRBJ1-1; a weak D match, TRBD1 (5 bases). The CDR3 spans 15 residues. From germline, CDR1 is SGHKS and CDR2 YYEKEE (reference sequence). V dropped 1 base and J dropped 1 base, with 11 bases sitting between them. CDR3: CASSLRQGGNTEAFF. DNA of the CDR3: TGTGCCAGCAGCTTGCGCCAGGGAGGGAACACTGAAGCTTTCTTT. Combining the CDR3 with reference TRBV5-5 and TRBJ1-1 gives the whole variable domain DAGVTQSPTHLIKTRGQQVTLRCSPISGHKSVSWYQQVLGQGPQFIFQYYEKEERGRGNFPDRFSARQFPNYSSELNVNALLLGDSALYLCASSLRQGGNTEAFFGQGTRLTVV.

There are a few counts of this clonotype. This chain connects TRBV5-1 to TRBJ1-6; the D is unclear. Trimming stripped 0 bases from V and 6 bases from J, with 7 bases between. Germline V gene lookup returns CDR1 SGHRS and CDR2 YFSETQ. The CDR3 contains 14 residues. The DNA of the CDR3 is TGCGCCAGCAGCTTGGAAGTCGCTAATTCACCCCTCCACTTT. The encoded protein is CASSLEVANSPLHF.

This clonotype has just one count. This sequence may be a read error, since a much larger clone differs from it by one base. The chain has TRBV20-1 and TRBJ2-7; the match to TRBD2 covers 7 bases. Trimming cost V 1 base and J 4 bases; bases outside gene matches: 13. The CDR3 has 16 amino acids. Germline V lookup: CDR1 DFQATT, CDR2 SNEGSKA (reference sequence). The CDR3 DNA reads as TGCAGTGCTAGAGTTGGCGGGAGTAGCGGTCGGTACGAGCAGTACTTC. As protein: CSARVGGSSGRYEQYF.

This clonotype has a count of ten or more. The chain uses TRBV7-2 and TRBJ2-5; no clear D. The CDR3 is made up of 15 amino acids. V dropped 1 base and J dropped 2 bases, with 11 bases sitting between them. From germline, CDR1 is SGHTA and CDR2 FQGNSA. DNA for the CDR3: TGTGCCAGCAGCTTAGACGGCCAGCGTCAAGAGACCCAGTACTTC. This codes for CASSLDGQRQETQYF.

This clonotype was picked up many times. This chain joins TRBV20-1 and TRBJ2-7; TRBD2 aligns across 10 bases. This CDR3 region has 16 residues. Germline CDR1 DFQATT, CDR2 SNEGSKA (reference sequence). Germline trimming cut 5 bases from V and 4 bases from J; bases unmatched to any gene: 14. The CDR3 sequence is CSAANPGLANWYEQYF. DNA of the CDR3: TGCAGTGCTGCCAACCCGGGACTAGCGAACTGGTACGAGCAGTACTTC.

This clonotype was seen only a few times. Just one base apart from a much larger clone, this may be a read error. Written as DNA, the CDR3 is TGTGCCAGCACCTTCGGAGAGACCAAGTACTTC. As protein: CASTFGETKYF. The chain combines TRBV27 with TRBJ2-5; D unclear. The germline V gene has CDR1 MNHEY and CDR2 SMNVEV (reference sequence). The length of the CDR3 is 11 residues.

Turning to this clonotype: A much larger clone differs from this one at a single base, so this may be a read error. The rearrangement links TRBV2 to TRBJ2-3, with TRBD2 matching over 11 bases. The CDR3 has 17 amino acids. Germline CDR1 is SNHLY and CDR2 is FYNNEI. The CDR3 loop reads CASSATSGKTSTGTQYF. The CDR3 nucleotides are TGTGCCAGCAGTGCGACTAGCGGGAAGACTAGCACAGGTACGCAGTATTTT.

The rearrangement links TRBV24-1 to TRBJ2-5; D possibly corresponds to TRBD2 (7 bases). CDR1 is KGHDR, CDR2 SFDVKD, per germline. The CDR3 spans 16 residues. Between the trimmed V and J ends, which lost 5 bases and 2 bases, there was a span of 17 bases. Written as DNA, the CDR3 is TGTGCCACCAGTGGTTCTGGCAGGGGAGGGCAAGAGACCCAGTACTTC. Translating gives CATSGSGRGGQETQYF.

This clonotype came up a few times. This chain links TRBV19 with TRBJ2-7; no reliable D call. V lost 3 bases to trimming and J lost 0 bases, with 9 bases between them. The CDR3 loop spans 14 amino acids. CDR1 and CDR2 (germline): LNHDA, SQIVND (reference sequence). The CDR3 region has the DNA TGTGCCAGTAGTATTGGTCAAGACTCCTACGAGCAGTACTTC. It yields the protein CASSIGQDSYEQYF.